The text below deals with one T cell receptor beta chain. Its antigen is still unknown. The data stem from a study of T cells in Graves' hyperthyroidism and ophthalmopathy. General study findings and limits: Blood also held most thyroid clonotypes expanded beyond 0.001.

RNA transcripts were the template for amplifying TCR beta CDR3 regions. First-round RT-PCR targeting the TCR CDR3 was performed with the HTBI primer set. TCRdb re-analysed the multiplex PCR reads in MiXCR, keeping a single row per CDR3 protein. The sample records about 400,000 distinct CDR3 sequences, 15% being singletons. The CDR3 runs to 15 residues. From germline, CDR1 is SGHRS and CDR2 YFSETQ. The trim removed 3 bases at V and 7 bases at J, leaving 9 bases unmatched. The sequence was obtained from a woman aged 25 to 39 with Graves' hyperthyroidism. The source material was blood. V usage is TRBV5-1 and J usage is TRBJ2-1; 8 bases match TRBD2. CDR3 loop: CASSSLAGTKNEQFF. Here the CDR3 DNA reads TGCGCCAGCAGCTCCTTAGCGGGAACCAAGAATGAGCAGTTCTTC.